The next 21 T cell receptor beta chains were all read from a single sample in a study of Tregs in tolerant kidney transplant recipients. Profiling relied on immunoSEQ multiplex PCR, and the TCRdb table lists in-frame clones only, not all of them. Counted here are just under 65,000 clones, about 98% occurring once; the ten biggest clones make up 0.34%. The specimen comprised Tregs from blood, sampled before the transplant. The receptors originated from a human donor who received a combined kidney and bone marrow transplant.

The V and J genes are TRBV5-6 and TRBJ2-1; 14 bases align to TRBD2. The germline gives CDR1 SGHDT, CDR2 YYEEEE. This CDR3 region has 16 residues. Unmatched junction bases numbered 4, after V lost 4 bases and J lost 4 bases. The CDR3: CASSPGLAGAYNEQFF. The CDR3 DNA sequence: TGTGCCAGCAGCCCGGGACTAGCGGGAGCTTACAATGAGCAGTTCTTC. The whole variable domain, remainder taken from reference TRBV5-6 and TRBJ2-1, is DAGVTQSPTHLIKTRGQQVTLRCSPKSGHDTVSWYQQALGQGPQFIFQYYEEEERQRGNFPDRFSGHQFPNYSSELNVNALLLGDSALYLCASSPGLAGAYNEQFFGPGTRLTVL.

V gene TRBV7-3 combines with J gene TRBJ2-2; tentatively, D is TRBD2 (6 bases). The CDR3 consists of 14 residues. V lost 3 bases and J 7 bases, leaving 12 bases between the germline ends. Looked up from germline, CDR1 is SGHTA and CDR2 is FQGTGA. For the CDR3, the DNA is TGTGCCAGCAGCTTCGGGACTGCACGCGGGGAGCTGTTTTTT. It translates to CASSFGTARGELFF.

This rearrangement joins TRBV7-2 to TRBJ1-2; D is perhaps TRBD1 (6 bases). This CDR3 region has 15 residues. Germline V gene lookup returns CDR1 SGHTA and CDR2 FQGNSA. Trimming shortened V by 6 bases and J by 8 bases, and 22 bases separated the two germline ends. The CDR3 loop reads CASSYITQGKGGYTF. In DNA, the CDR3 is TGTGCCAGCAGTTATATAACCCAGGGGAAAGGCGGCTACACCTTC. The entire variable domain, with the rest obtained from reference TRBV7-2 and TRBJ1-2, is as follows: GAGVSQSPSNKVTEKGKDVELRCDPISGHTALYWYRQSLGQGLEFLIYFQGNSAPDKSGLPSDRFSAERTGGSVSTLTIQRTQQEDSAVYLCASSYITQGKGGYTFGSGTRLTVV.

This clone was observed once. CDR3 coding DNA: TGCGCCAGCAGCCACCTCCCGGGACAGGGATCAGAGACCCAGTACTTC. Translation: CASSHLPGQGSETQYF. The chain has TRBV4-1 and TRBJ2-5; 9 bases align to TRBD1. CDR1 is MGHRA and CDR2 is YSYEKL in the germline V gene. This CDR3 has 16 amino acids. J gave up 4 bases and V 3 bases, and 9 bases lay outside the gene matches.

This chain connects TRBV10-3 to TRBJ1-5, with 10 nucleotides matching TRBD1. This CDR3 is 14 amino acids long. The germline CDR1 and CDR2 sequences are ENHRY and SYGVKD. The V gene end was trimmed by 6 bases and the J gene end by 7 bases; junction bases not matched to a gene: 6. The CDR3 spells CAIRATGGGQPQHF. The CDR3 coding sequence is TGTGCCATCAGGGCGACAGGGGGCGGACAGCCCCAGCATTTT.

The chain combines TRBV14 with TRBJ1-1, with D maybe TRBD1 (5 bases). The CDR3 totals 14 residues. V lost 3 bases to trimming and J lost 5 bases, with 13 bases between them. Germline CDR1 and CDR2: SGHDN and FVKESK. For the CDR3, the DNA is TGTGCCAGCAGCCACCTTGGTGGGGGGACTGAAGCTTTCTTT. Its protein product is CASSHLGGGTEAFF.

DNA of the CDR3: TGTGCCAGCAGCTTAGTCGGCCGGGGTGAGCAGTACTTC. Protein product: CASSLVGRGEQYF. V is TRBV11-2 and J is TRBJ2-7, with D maybe TRBD2 (5 bases). The CDR3 sequence is 13 residues long. Per the germline V gene, CDR1 is SGHAT and CDR2 is FQNNGV. Trimming removed 1 base from V and 7 bases from J, with 11 bases in between.

The sample holds one count of this clone. This chain connects TRBV2 to TRBJ2-1; 10 bases agree with TRBD2. CDR1 is SNHLY and CDR2 is FYNNEI in the germline V gene. The CDR3 is made up of 13 amino acids. V was pared by 10 bases and J by 6 bases, with 6 bases of the junction left unmatched. The CDR3 sequence is CATGTSVLNEQFF. The CDR3 DNA reads TGTGCCACCGGGACTAGCGTTCTCAATGAGCAGTTCTTC.

This chain uses TRBV5-1 with TRBJ2-7; 7 positions agree with TRBD1. CDR3 length equals 14 residues. Germline CDR1 is SGHRS and CDR2 is YFSETQ. V was clipped by 0 bases and J by 5 bases; unmatched bases: 5. The CDR3 DNA reads as TGCGCCAGCAGCTTGGTCACAGGGGCCCACGAGCAGTACTTC. Translation: CASSLVTGAHEQYF. The variable domain in full, with the rest retrieved from reference TRBV5-1 and TRBJ2-7, is KAGVTQTPRYLIKTRGQQVTLSCSPISGHRSVSWYQQTPGQGLQFLFEYFSETQRNKGNFPGRFSGRQFSNSRSEMNVSTLELGDSALYLCASSLVTGAHEQYFGPGTRLTVT.

The chain combines TRBV5-4 with TRBJ1-2; 8 bases line up with TRBD1. Per the germline V gene, CDR1 is SGHNT and CDR2 is YYREEE (reference sequence). The CDR3 runs 13 residues. V dropped 4 bases and J dropped 6; count of bases not matched to a gene: 5. The CDR3 nucleotides read TGTGCCAGCAGCGTGGACAGGGTCGATGGCTACACCTTC. Its protein is CASSVDRVDGYTF.

CDR3 DNA sequence: TGTGCCAGTAGCTCCGTCATCGGGGGGCACTTAAGCTCCTACAATGAGCAGTTCTTC. Encoded protein: CASSSVIGGHLSSYNEQFF. The chain joins TRBV19 to TRBJ2-1, with D tentatively TRBD2 (7 bases). Germline CDR1 is LNHDA and CDR2 is SQIVND (reference sequence). The CDR3 covers 19 residues. Trimming removed 6 bases from V and 0 bases from J, with 24 bases in between.

This clone was counted a few times. The rearrangement links TRBV6-5 to TRBJ1-1; D gene uncertain. Germline V gene sequence: CDR1 MNHEY, CDR2 SVGAGI. V was trimmed by 1 base and J by 10 bases, leaving 10 bases between them. The length of the CDR3 is 12 residues. The DNA for the CDR3 is TGTGCCAGCAGTTACTATGGGCAAGCAGCTTTCTTT. Protein: CASSYYGQAAFF.

This chain links TRBV7-2 with TRBJ2-7; D is undetermined. Trimming stripped 1 base from V and 7 bases from J, with 17 bases between. Germline V gene data show CDR1 as SGHTA and CDR2 as FQGNSA. This CDR3 is built from 15 residues. CDR3 amino acids: CASSLDRHIPGEQYF. The CDR3 nucleotides are TGTGCCAGCAGCTTAGATAGACACATCCCTGGGGAGCAGTACTTC.

The chain uses TRBV30 and TRBJ1-3; D call uncertain. The germline gives CDR1 GTSNPN, CDR2 SVGIG (reference sequence). V lost 5 bases to trimming and J lost 1 base, with 12 bases between them. This CDR3 region has 14 residues. CDR3 in DNA: TGTGCCTGGGGCTTGGGGAGTTCTGGAAACACCATATATTTT. It codes for CAWGLGSSGNTIYF.

The rearrangement uses TRBV5-1 and TRBJ2-7; 8 positions agree with TRBD1. In germline, CDR1 is SGHRS, CDR2 YFSETQ. The V and J ends lost 4 bases and 4 bases, in that order; junction bases with no gene match: 4. The length of the CDR3 is 13 residues. CDR3 coding DNA: TGCGCCAGCAGCCTCCGACAGGGGTACGAGCAGTACTTC. This codes for CASSLRQGYEQYF.

The chain joins TRBV6-6 to TRBJ2-7; D is possibly TRBD1 (5 bases). Trimming shortened V by 2 bases and J by 3 bases, and 14 bases separated the two germline ends. The germline gives CDR1 MNHNY, CDR2 SVGAGI (reference sequence). The CDR3 length is 15 residues. The CDR3 region is CASSYDGSGNYEQYF. In DNA, the CDR3 is TGTGCCAGCAGTTACGATGGTTCAGGGAACTACGAGCAGTACTTC.

This clone appeared once. The J gene is TRBJ1-1, the V gene TRBV19; 7 nucleotides agree with TRBD1. V lost 6 bases, J lost 0 bases, and 10 bases stayed unmatched. The germline V gene has CDR1 LNHDA and CDR2 SQIVND (reference sequence). This CDR3 is built from 16 residues. In DNA form, the CDR3 reads TGTGCCAGTAGGCCCAGGGACAGCACCTTGAACACTGAAGCTTTCTTT. Amino acids: CASRPRDSTLNTEAFF.

The chain is built from TRBV7-9 and TRBJ1-2; the match to TRBD1 covers 8 bases. V trimming: 3 bases; J trimming: 13 bases; junction bases outside the gene matches: 4. Germline V gene data show CDR1 as SEHNR and CDR2 as FQNEAQ (reference sequence). The CDR3 extends over 11 amino acids. The CDR3: CASSFGQGVTF. The CDR3 coding sequence is TGTGCCAGCAGCTTCGGACAGGGAGTCACCTTC.

The rearrangement links TRBV7-3 to TRBJ2-5, with 15 bases fitting TRBD2. Unmatched junction bases numbered 6, after V lost 1 base and J lost 0 bases. CDR1 and CDR2 (germline): SGHTA, FQGTGA. This CDR3 is built from 19 residues. The CDR3 DNA reads TGTGCCAGCAGCTTAAAGGGACTAGCGGGGGGCCTGTACCAAGAGACCCAGTACTTC. Protein sequence: CASSLKGLAGGLYQETQYF. Supplemented by reference TRBV7-3 and TRBJ2-5, the full variable domain reads GAGVSQTPSNKVTEKGKYVELRCDPISGHTALYWYRQSLGQGPEFLIYFQGTGAADDSGLPNDRFFAVRPEGSVSTLKIQRTERGDSAVYLCASSLKGLAGGLYQETQYFGPGTRLLVL.

This clone was seen a single time. V usage is TRBV27 and J usage is TRBJ2-5, with 8 bases identical to TRBD1. V dropped 8 bases and J dropped 3; count of bases not matched to a gene: 5. Germline CDR1 and CDR2: MNHEY and SMNVEV (reference sequence). The CDR3 spans 13 residues. CDR3 sequence reads: CASRTGKEETQYF. The CDR3, as DNA: TGTGCCAGCCGGACAGGGAAGGAAGAGACCCAGTACTTC.

This chain connects TRBV7-2 to TRBJ1-2; 7 bases align to TRBD1. This CDR3 is built from 13 residues. Germline values: CDR1 SGHTA, CDR2 FQGNSA. The V gene end was trimmed by 4 bases and the J gene end by 6 bases; junction bases not matched to a gene: 5. The CDR3 loop is CASSSRGQNGYTF. The CDR3 coding sequence is TGTGCCAGCAGCTCTAGGGGACAGAATGGCTACACCTTC. The whole variable domain, remainder taken from reference TRBV7-2 and TRBJ1-2, is GAGVSQSPSNKVTEKGKDVELRCDPISGHTALYWYRQSLGQGLEFLIYFQGNSAPDKSGLPSDRFSAERTGGSVSTLTIQRTQQEDSAVYLCASSSRGQNGYTFGSGTRLTVV.